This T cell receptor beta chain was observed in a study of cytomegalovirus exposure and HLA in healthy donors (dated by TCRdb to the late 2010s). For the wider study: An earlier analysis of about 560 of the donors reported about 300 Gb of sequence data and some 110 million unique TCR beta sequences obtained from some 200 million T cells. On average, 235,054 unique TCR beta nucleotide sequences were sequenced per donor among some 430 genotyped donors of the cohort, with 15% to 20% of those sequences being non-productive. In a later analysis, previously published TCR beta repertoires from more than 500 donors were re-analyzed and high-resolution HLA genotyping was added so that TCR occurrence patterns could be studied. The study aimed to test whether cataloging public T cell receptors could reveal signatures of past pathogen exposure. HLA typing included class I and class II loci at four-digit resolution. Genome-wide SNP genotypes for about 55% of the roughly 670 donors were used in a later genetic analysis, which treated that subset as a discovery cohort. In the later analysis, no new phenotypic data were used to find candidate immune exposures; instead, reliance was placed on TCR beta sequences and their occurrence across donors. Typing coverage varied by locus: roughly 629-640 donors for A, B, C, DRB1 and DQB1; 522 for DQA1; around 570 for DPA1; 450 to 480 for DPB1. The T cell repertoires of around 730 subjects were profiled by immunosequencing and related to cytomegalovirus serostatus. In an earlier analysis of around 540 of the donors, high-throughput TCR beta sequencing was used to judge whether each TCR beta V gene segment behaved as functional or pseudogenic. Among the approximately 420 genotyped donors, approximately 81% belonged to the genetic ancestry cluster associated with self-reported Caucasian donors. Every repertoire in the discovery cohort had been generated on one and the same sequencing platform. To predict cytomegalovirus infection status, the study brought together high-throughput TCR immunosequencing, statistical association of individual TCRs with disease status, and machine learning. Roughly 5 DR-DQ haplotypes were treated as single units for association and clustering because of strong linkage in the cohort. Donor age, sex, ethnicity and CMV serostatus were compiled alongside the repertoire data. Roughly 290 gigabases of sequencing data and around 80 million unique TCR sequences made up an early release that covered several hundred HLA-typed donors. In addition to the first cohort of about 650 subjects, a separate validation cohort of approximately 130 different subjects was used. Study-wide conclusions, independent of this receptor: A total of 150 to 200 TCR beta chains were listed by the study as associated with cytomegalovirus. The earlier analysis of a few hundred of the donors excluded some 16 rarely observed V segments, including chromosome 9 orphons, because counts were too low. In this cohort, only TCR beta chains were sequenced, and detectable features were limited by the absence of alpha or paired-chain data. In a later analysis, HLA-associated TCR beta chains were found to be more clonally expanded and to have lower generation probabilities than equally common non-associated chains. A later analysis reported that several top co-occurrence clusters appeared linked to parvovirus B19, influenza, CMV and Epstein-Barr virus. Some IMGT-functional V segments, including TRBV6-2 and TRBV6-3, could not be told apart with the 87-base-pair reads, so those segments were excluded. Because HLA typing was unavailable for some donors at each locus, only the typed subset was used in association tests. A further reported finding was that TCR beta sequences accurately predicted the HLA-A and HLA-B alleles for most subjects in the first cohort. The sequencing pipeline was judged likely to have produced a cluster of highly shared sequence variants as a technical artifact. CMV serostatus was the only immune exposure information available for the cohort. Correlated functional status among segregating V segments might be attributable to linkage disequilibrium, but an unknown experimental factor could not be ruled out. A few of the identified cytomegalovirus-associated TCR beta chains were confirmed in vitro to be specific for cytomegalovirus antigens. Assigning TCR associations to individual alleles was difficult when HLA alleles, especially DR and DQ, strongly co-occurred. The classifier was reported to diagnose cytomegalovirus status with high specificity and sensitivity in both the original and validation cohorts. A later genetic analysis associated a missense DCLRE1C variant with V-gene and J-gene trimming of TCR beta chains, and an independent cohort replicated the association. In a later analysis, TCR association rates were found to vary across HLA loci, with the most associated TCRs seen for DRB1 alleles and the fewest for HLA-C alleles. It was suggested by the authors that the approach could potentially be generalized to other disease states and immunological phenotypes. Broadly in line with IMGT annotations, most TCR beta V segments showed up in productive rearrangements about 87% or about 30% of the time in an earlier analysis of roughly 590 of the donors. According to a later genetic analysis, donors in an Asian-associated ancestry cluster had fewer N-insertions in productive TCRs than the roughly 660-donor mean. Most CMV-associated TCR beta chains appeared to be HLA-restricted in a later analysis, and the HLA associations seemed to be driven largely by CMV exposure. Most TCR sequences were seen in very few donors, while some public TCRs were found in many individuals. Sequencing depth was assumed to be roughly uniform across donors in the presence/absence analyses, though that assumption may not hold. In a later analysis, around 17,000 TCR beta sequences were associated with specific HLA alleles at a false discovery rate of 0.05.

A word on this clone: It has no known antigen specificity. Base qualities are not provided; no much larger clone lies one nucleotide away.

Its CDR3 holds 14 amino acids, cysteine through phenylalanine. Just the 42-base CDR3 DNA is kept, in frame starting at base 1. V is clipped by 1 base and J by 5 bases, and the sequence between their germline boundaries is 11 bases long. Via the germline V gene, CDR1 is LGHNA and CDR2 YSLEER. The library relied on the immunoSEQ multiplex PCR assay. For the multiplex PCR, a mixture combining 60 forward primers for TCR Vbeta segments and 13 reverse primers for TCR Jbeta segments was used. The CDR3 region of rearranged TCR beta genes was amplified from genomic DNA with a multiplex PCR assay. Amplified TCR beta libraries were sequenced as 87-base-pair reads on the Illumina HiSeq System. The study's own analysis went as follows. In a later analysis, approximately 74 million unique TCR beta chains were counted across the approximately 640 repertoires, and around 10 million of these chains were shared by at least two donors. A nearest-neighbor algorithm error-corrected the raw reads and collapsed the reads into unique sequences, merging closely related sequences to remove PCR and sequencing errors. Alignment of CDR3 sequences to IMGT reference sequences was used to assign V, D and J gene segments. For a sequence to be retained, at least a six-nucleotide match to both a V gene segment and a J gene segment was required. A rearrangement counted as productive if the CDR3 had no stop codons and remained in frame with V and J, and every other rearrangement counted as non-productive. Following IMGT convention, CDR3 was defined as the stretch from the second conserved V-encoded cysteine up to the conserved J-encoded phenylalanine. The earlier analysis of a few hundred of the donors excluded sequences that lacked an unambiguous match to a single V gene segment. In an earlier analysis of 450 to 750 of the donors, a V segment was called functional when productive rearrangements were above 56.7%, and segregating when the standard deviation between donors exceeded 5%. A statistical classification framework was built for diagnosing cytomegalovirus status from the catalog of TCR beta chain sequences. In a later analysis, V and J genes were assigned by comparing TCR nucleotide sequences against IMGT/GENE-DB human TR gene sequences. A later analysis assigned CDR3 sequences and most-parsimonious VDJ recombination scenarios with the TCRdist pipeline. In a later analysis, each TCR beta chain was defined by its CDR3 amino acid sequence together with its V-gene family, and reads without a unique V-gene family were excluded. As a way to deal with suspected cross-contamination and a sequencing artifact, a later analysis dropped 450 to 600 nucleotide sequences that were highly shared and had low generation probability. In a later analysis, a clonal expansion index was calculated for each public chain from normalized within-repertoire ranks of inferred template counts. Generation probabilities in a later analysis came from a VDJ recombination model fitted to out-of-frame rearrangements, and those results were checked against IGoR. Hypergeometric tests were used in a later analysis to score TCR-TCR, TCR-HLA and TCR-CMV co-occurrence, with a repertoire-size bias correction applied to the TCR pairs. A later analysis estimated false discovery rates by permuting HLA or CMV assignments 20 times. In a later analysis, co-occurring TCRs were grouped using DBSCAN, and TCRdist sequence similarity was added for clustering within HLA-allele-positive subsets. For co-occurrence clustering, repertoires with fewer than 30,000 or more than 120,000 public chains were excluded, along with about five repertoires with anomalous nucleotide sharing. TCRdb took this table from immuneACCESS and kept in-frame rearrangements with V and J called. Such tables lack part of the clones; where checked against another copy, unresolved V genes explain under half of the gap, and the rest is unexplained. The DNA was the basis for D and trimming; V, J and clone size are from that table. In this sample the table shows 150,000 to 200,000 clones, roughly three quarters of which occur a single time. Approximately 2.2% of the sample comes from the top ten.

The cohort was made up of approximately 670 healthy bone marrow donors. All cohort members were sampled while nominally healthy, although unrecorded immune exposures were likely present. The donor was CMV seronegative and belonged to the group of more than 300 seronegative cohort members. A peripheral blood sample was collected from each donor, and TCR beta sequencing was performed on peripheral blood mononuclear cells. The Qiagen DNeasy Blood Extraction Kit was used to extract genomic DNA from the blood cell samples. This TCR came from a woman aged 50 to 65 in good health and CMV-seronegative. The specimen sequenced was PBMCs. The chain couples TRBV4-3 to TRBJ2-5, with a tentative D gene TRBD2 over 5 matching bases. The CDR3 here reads CASSQGTRSETQYF. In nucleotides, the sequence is TGCGCCAGCAGCCAAGGGACTCGAAGCGAGACCCAGTACTTC.